A selection of T cell receptor beta chains follows, all from one sample in a study of OX40 agonist ivuxolimab in advanced cancers. TCRdb's copy holds only in-frame clones and misses some; the assay was immunoSEQ multiplex PCR. The data show just under 95,000 clones, with around 87% seen just once and 0.31% held by the top ten. Sequenced here: CD4+ or CD8+ T cells sorted from blood, sampled in a trial of the OX40 agonist ivuxolimab. Receptor source: an adult with an advanced solid tumor such as melanoma, head and neck, liver or kidney cancer. The CDR3 runs from the conserved cysteine through the conserved F or W. The D gene is left open where the match is weak. For some rows the clone size is stated as once, few or many, or as a class when expanded; others skip it.

v_call: TRBV6-6; d_call: -; j_call: TRBJ1-5; clone_size: -; cdr3_nt: TGTGCCGGGAAAACAGGAGAACAGCCCCAGCATTTT; cdr3_aa: CAGKTGEQPQHF
v_call: TRBV6-6; d_call: -; j_call: TRBJ2-4; clone_size: -; cdr3_nt: TGTGCCAGCACCTCCGGGACTGGAAGAATTCAGTACTTC; cdr3_aa: CASTSGTGRIQYF
v_call: TRBV6-5; d_call: -; j_call: TRBJ2-7; clone_size: -; cdr3_nt: TGTGCCAGCTCACTTTTTGGGACCAATGCCTACGAGCAGTACTTC; cdr3_aa: CASSLFGTNAYEQYF
v_call: TRBV5-1; d_call: -; j_call: TRBJ1-2; clone_size: -; cdr3_nt: TGCGCCAGCAGCTTGGGGGATAACTATGGCTACACCTTC; cdr3_aa: CASSLGDNYGYTF
v_call: TRBV7-3; d_call: -; j_call: TRBJ1-2; clone_size: few; cdr3_nt: TGTGCCAGCAGCTCCTCGGGGGACTCGTATGGCTACACCTTC; cdr3_aa: CASSSSGDSYGYTF
v_call: TRBV7-2; d_call: -; j_call: TRBJ2-7; clone_size: -; cdr3_nt: TGTGCCAGCAGCTTAGCGCGCAGGTCCGAGCAGTACTTC; cdr3_aa: CASSLARRSEQYF
v_call: TRBV5-6; d_call: TRBD1; j_call: TRBJ1-1; clone_size: -; cdr3_nt: TGTGCCAGCAGCCCCAACAGGGGTTTGAGGGCTGAAGCTTTCTTT; cdr3_aa: CASSPNRGLRAEAFF
v_call: TRBV5-1; d_call: -; j_call: TRBJ1-1; clone_size: -; cdr3_nt: TGCGCCAGCAGCTTGGTAGGTCCCAGGACAATTGAAGCTTTCTTT; cdr3_aa: CASSLVGPRTIEAFF
v_call: TRBV19; d_call: -; j_call: TRBJ1-1; clone_size: -; cdr3_nt: TGTGCCAGTACAACCGGGTACACTGAAGCTTTCTTT; cdr3_aa: CASTTGYTEAFF
v_call: TRBV19; d_call: -; j_call: TRBJ2-2; clone_size: -; cdr3_nt: TGTGCCGTTTCCAGGGAACTGAACACCGGGGAGCTGTTTTTT; cdr3_aa: CAVSRELNTGELFF
v_call: TRBV30; d_call: -; j_call: TRBJ2-7; clone_size: once; cdr3_nt: TGTGCCTGGAGCCTCGACATTAAGCAGTACTTC; cdr3_aa: CAWSLDIKQYF
v_call: TRBV4-2; d_call: -; j_call: TRBJ2-1; clone_size: -; cdr3_nt: TGTGCCAGCAGCCTAGGGGACTACAATGAGCAGTTCTTC; cdr3_aa: CASSLGDYNEQFF
v_call: TRBV27; d_call: -; j_call: TRBJ1-6; clone_size: -; cdr3_nt: TGTGCCAGCAGTATAGGAGGCACGATTAATTCACCCCTCCACTTT; cdr3_aa: CASSIGGTINSPLHF
v_call: TRBV13; d_call: -; j_call: TRBJ2-7; clone_size: few; cdr3_nt: TGTGCCAGCAGCTTAATCCACGAGCAGTACTTC; cdr3_aa: CASSLIHEQYF